This T cell receptor (beta chain) was sequenced during a study of CD8+ T cells in alopecia areata. This clone has a handful of counts. The CDR3 is made up of 16 amino acids. Germline V CDR1 and CDR2: LGHNA, YSLEER. V was shortened by 4 bases and J by 0 bases, with 10 bases between the two germline ends. Treatment denoted: oral pan-JAK inhibitor, 5-10 mg twice daily. The authors extracted RNA and reverse transcribed it into cDNA as the sequencing template. Here immunoSEQ multiplex PCR was the method, and the copy in TCRdb shows in-frame clones only, minus some. The data contain 150,000 to 200,000 clones, approximately 57% of them singletons.

The V call is TRBV4-3, the J call TRBJ2-6; D uncertain. The origin of this receptor is a human donor with alopecia areata. The material sequenced was CD4+ T cells sorted from blood, taken at week 24, from a patient treated with tofacitinib. This CDR3 reads CASSPSWSSGANVLTF. In DNA, the CDR3 is TGCGCCAGCAGCCCCTCCTGGAGCTCTGGGGCCAACGTCCTGACTTTC.